This T cell receptor beta chain is drawn from a study of Tregs in tolerant kidney transplant recipients (dated 2019 in TCRdb). Turning to the overall study: Before combined kidney and bone marrow transplantation, this study identified donor-specific regulatory T cells using TCRbeta sequencing and then followed those same cells after transplant.

Worth noting for this clone: No antigen is known for it. Base qualities are not recorded, but no much larger clone differs from it by a single base.

General conclusions and limits of the study: The most biologically relevant and donor-specific TCRbeta repertoire appeared to be identified by expanding Tregs with activated donor B cells. Although technical replication error seemed to be minimal, the question of biological reproducibility was not addressed directly. The study was constrained by small patient numbers, and validation of the findings is required in larger populations and under other immunosuppression protocols. For some patients the PCR primers changed over time, which made it impossible to compare the samples from those patients at the nucleotide level. In tolerant patients, the expansion of donor-specific Tregs was greater than global Treg expansion, suggesting that the expansion was antigen-driven rather than nonspecific.

Genomic DNA was extracted from sorted cells with the QIAGEN DNeasy Blood and Tissue Kit for TCRbeta CDR3 sequencing. High-throughput TCRbeta CDR3 sequencing was carried out commercially through immunoSEQ, with PCR amplification with bias correction and internal controls included. From the authors' description of their analysis: Unique productive TCRbeta sequences were defined by CDR3 nucleotide sequence when primers matched and otherwise by CDR3 amino acid sequence together with Vbeta and Jbeta genes. As a correction for sorting error, sequences shared between sorted populations at a frequency ratio of 2:1 or less were discarded, and the remaining shared sequences were assigned to the higher population. A sequence counted as donor-reactive if, in CFSE-low cells, the sequence had a frequency of at least 0.01% and was expanded at least 5-fold compared with unstimulated cells. Repertoire divergence was quantified by Jensen-Shannon divergence calculated from the top 100 TCRbeta sequences ranked by frequency. When a sample had multiple sequencing runs, each run was corrected for sorting error separately and the runs were then pooled. TCRdb's version of the immuneACCESS table is confined to in-frame rearrangements and falls short of the full clone set. An unresolved V gene accounts for under half of the shortfall where checked; the remainder is of unknown origin. That table gives V, J and clone size, and the DNA gave D and trimming. The sample table contains 50,000 to 55,000 clones; only one count was recorded for 91% of them. Around 15% of the sample lies in the top ten.

Transplants used related donors with nonmyeloablative bone marrow transplantation; mixed chimerism was transient in the human trials. Unstimulated Tregs (CD4+CD25+CD127-), CD4+ non-Tregs (CD4+CD25-), CD4 and CD8 cells were FACS-sorted from thawed PBMCs. The patients were a few recipients of combined kidney and bone marrow transplants from the ITN036ST trial, and samples were available only from these trial subjects. Healthy control blood was processed by Ficoll density gradient to PBMCs and cryopreserved; patient PBMCs were collected before and after transplant. The starting material was CD8+ T cells from blood (PBMCs), obtained 24 months after the transplant. The sequence was collected from a human patient who received a combined kidney and bone marrow transplant. After a transplant, not all T cells may be the patient's own; some may come from the graft donor.

The CDR3 protein sequence reads: CASSHGGQGIHEQFF. The DNA sequence is as follows: TGCGCCAGCAGCCACGGAGGACAGGGTATCCATGAGCAGTTCTTC. The chain is made from TRBV4-3 and TRBJ2-1; TRBD1 agrees with 8 junctional bases. Its CDR3 holds 15 amino acids, cysteine through phenylalanine. Only the CDR3 DNA is retained, 45 bases long and in frame from the first base. V trim: 3 bases; J trim: 8 bases; unmatched bases: 9. Via the germline V gene, CDR1 is LGHNA and CDR2 YSLEER.